Listed below are T cell receptor beta chains from one sample, sequenced in a study of blood T cell repertoires in COVID-19. Data came from immunoSEQ multiplex PCR; TCRdb stores just in-frame clones and leaves some out. Of about 76,000 clones listed, 90% are singletons. Sequenced material: peripheral blood. The receptor set was obtained from a human donor in a cohort sampled during active COVID-19. CDR3s include the opening cysteine and the closing phenylalanine or tryptophan. D genes are given only for firm matches. Only some rows state a clone size, as once, few, many or a class for expanded clones.

>15|TRBV7-2|NA|TRBJ2-7|NA
CASSPAGGSSYEQYF
TGTGCCAGCAGCCCAGCTGGCGGAAGCTCCTACGAGCAGTACTTC
>12|TRBV5-4|NA|TRBJ2-3|NA
CASSLIRDTQYF
TGTGCCAGCAGCTTGATCAGGGATACGCAGTATTTT
>13|TRBV27|NA|TRBJ1-1|NA
CASSLFPAAEAFF
TGTGCCAGCAGTTTATTTCCAGCGGCTGAAGCTTTCTTT
>13|TRBV9|NA|TRBJ1-1|NA
CASSMTGNTEAFF
TGTGCCAGCAGCATGACAGGGAACACTGAAGCTTTCTTT
>14|TRBV2|NA|TRBJ1-5|TRBD1
CASSRDRDGQPQHF
TGTGCCAGCAGTCGGGACAGGGACGGCCAGCCCCAGCATTTT
>16|TRBV3-1/TRBV3-2|NA|TRBJ2-1|TRBD2
CASSRPTSGIGNEQFF
TGTGCCAGCAGCCGTCCGACTAGCGGGATCGGCAATGAGCAGTTCTTC
>13|TRBV10-1|NA|TRBJ2-7|TRBD2
CASSELAGGEQYF
TGCGCCAGCAGTGAGCTAGCGGGAGGCGAGCAGTACTTC
>13|TRBV5-8|NA|TRBJ1-4|NA
CASSPGNNEKLFF
TGTGCCAGCAGCCCCGGGAATAATGAAAAACTGTTTTTT
>13|TRBV6-5|NA|TRBJ2-1|TRBD2
CASRLAGGNEQFF
TGTGCCAGCAGGCTAGCGGGAGGCAATGAGCAGTTCTTC
>14|TRBV11-3|NA|TRBJ2-1|NA
CASSLNGLNNEQFF
TGTGCCAGCAGCTTAAACGGACTTAACAATGAGCAGTTCTTC
>13|TRBV7-2|NA|TRBJ2-1|TRBD2
CASSLGTSREQFF
TGTGCCAGCAGCTTAGGGACTAGCAGGGAGCAGTTCTTC
>13|TRBV10-3|once|TRBJ2-5|TRBD1
CAISRGQGETQYF
TGTGCCATCAGTAGGGGACAGGGGGAGACCCAGTACTTC
>13|TRBV7-9|NA|TRBJ2-5|NA
CASSLDQEKTQYF
TGTGCCAGCAGCTTAGATCAGGAAAAGACCCAGTACTTC
>14|TRBV11-3|NA|TRBJ2-3|TRBD2
CASSSTSGTHTQYF
TGTGCCAGCAGCTCGACTAGCGGGACTCATACGCAGTATTTT
>15|TRBV27|NA|TRBJ2-3|TRBD1
CASSLMQGATDTQYF
TGTGCCAGCAGTTTAATGCAGGGGGCCACAGATACGCAGTATTTT
>14|TRBV28|NA|TRBJ1-4|NA
CASSWGTLNEKLFF
TGTGCCAGCAGTTGGGGGACACTCAATGAAAAACTGTTTTTT
>16|TRBV18|few|TRBJ2-4|TRBD1
CASSLDRVGAKNIQYF
TGTGCCAGCTCACTTGACAGGGTAGGAGCCAAAAACATTCAGTACTTC
>20|TRBV28|NA|TRBJ2-1|TRBD2
CASSKGVTNLAVRGYNEQFF
TGTGCCAGCAGTAAAGGGGTGACAAATCTAGCGGTAAGGGGTTACAATGAGCAGTTCTTC
>14|TRBV7-9|NA|TRBJ1-2|TRBD1
CASTPGQGTYGYTF
TGTGCCAGCACTCCGGGACAGGGGACCTATGGCTACACCTTC
>15|TRBV28|NA|TRBJ2-7|NA
CASSPAGTLSYEQYF
TGTGCCAGCAGCCCGGCCGGGACACTATCCTACGAGCAGTACTTC
>16|TRBV5-1|NA|TRBJ2-1|TRBD2
CASSPTLAGAYNEQFF
TGCGCCAGCAGCCCGACCCTAGCGGGGGCCTACAATGAGCAGTTCTTC
>14|TRBV27|NA|TRBJ2-4|TRBD1
CASSPRDSKNIQYF
TGTGCCAGCAGTCCCCGGGACAGCAAAAACATTCAGTACTTC
>14|TRBV27|once|TRBJ2-7|NA
CASSWGGGNYEQYF
TGTGCCAGCAGTTGGGGGGGCGGGAACTACGAGCAGTACTTC
>13|TRBV20-1|few|TRBJ2-1|NA
CSASSGFHNEQFF
TGCAGTGCTAGTTCAGGGTTCCACAATGAGCAGTTCTTC
>16|TRBV15|NA|TRBJ2-1|TRBD2
CATSRSGRGSYNEQFF
TGTGCCACCAGCCGTAGCGGGAGGGGCTCCTACAATGAGCAGTTCTTC
>14|TRBV9|NA|TRBJ2-7|NA
CASSSQDSSYEQYF
TGTGCCAGCAGCTCCCAGGATTCCTCCTACGAGCAGTACTTC
>13|TRBV12-3/TRBV12-4|NA|TRBJ1-5|NA
CASTLRSNQPQHF
TGTGCCAGCACCCTCAGGTCTAATCAGCCCCAGCATTTT